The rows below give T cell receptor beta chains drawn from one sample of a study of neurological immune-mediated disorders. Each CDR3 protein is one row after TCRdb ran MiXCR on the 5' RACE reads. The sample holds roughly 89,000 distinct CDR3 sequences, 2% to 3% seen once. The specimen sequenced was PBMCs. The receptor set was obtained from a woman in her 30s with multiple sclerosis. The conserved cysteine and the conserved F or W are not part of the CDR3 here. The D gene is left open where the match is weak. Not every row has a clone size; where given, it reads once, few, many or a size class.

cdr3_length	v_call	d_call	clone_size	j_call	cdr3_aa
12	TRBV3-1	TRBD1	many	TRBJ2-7	ASSHGQGPDEQY
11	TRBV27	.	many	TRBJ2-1	ASGKGTANEQF
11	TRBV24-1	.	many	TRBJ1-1	ATRRDTGTEAF
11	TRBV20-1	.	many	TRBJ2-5	SAPQGIRETQY
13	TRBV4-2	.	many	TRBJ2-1	ASSQDRSLGDEQF
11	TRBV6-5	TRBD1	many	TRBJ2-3	ASSYGLLGGKY
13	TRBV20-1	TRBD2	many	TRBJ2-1	SARDPGLADNEQF
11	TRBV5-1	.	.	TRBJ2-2	ASSTTPNGELF
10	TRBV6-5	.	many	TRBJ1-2	ASSDSGEGYT
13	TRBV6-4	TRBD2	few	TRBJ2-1	ASSDSSGEGHEQF
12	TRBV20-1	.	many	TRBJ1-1	SARVSGKNTEAF
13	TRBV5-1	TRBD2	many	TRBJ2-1	ASKSEREGPNEQF
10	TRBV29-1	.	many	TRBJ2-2	SVLGPTGELF
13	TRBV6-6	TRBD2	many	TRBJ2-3	ASVGAGALTDTQY
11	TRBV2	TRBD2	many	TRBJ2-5	ASSDAGEETQY
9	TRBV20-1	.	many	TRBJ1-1	SARLADEAF
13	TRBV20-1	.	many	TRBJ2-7	SATRGQGVTYEQY
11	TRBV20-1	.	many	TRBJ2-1	SARVTSGNEQF
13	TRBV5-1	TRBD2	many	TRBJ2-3	ASSLLLADTDTQY
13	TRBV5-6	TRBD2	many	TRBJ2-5	ASSSGLAGGETQY
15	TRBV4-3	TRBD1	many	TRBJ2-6	ASSQDLRGPGANVLT
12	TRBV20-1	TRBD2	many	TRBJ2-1	SAGRTSGRSEQF
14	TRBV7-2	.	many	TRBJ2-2	ASSSQWSGGTGELF
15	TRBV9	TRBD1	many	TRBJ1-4	ASSGLLPGQSNEKLF
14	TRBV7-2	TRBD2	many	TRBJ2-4	ASSSESGSTKNIQY
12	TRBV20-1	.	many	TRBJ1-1	SARQGAGNTEAF
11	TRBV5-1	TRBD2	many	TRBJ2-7	ASSGLAGDEQY
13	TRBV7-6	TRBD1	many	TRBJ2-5	ASSFHLDRQETQY
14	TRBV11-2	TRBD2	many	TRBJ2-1	ASSLRGRSSYNEQF
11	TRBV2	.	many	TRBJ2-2	ASSGENTGELF
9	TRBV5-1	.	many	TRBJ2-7	ASSSPSEQY
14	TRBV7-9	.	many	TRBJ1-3	ASSFTQLSSGNTIY
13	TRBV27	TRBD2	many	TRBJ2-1	ASSPRTSFYIQQF
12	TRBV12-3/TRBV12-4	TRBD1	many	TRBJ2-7	ASRGTGVTYEQY
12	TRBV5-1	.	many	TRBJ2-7	ASTLGTKGSEQY
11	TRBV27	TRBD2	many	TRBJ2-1	ASSTSGNNEQF
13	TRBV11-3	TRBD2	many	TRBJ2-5	ASSVSGRALETQY
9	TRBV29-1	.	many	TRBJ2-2	SVGHTGELF
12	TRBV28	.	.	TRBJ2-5	ASSLPGAGETQY
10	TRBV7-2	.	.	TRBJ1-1	ASSLGQAGAF
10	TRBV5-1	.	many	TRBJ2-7	ASSPQEYEQY
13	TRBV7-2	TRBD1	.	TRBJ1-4	ASSYGQAANEKLF
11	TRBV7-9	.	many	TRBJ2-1	ASSLPGDFQQF
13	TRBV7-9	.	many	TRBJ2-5	ASSLVGPMVETQY
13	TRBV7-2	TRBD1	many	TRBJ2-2	ASTGTGGEGGELF